This T cell receptor beta chain comes out of a study of CD8+ T cells in alopecia areata. The CDR3 covers 14 residues. CDR1 and CDR2 (germline): MNHEY, SVGAGI. V shed 5 bases and J 7 bases; nucleotides not matched to a gene: 6. RNA, once extracted, was reverse transcribed into cDNA for use as the sequencing template. This table comes from immunoSEQ multiplex PCR, and its TCRdb copy is limited to in-frame clones, with some not included. The sample shows roughly 100,000 clones, 80% to 90% of them seen only once. Specified treatment: oral pan-JAK inhibitor, 5-10 mg twice daily. Points on this clone: The target antigen is unknown.

Broader study findings: Greater clonality was observed in lesional scalp samples, especially alopecia totalis/universalis, versus normal scalp. In scalp, tofacitinib significantly decreased clonality and expanded CD8+ clones among the top 100. Sequencing of scalp tissue also captures the resident alphabeta T cells of normal skin. Sharing of TCR sequences between patients (possibly for HLA-related reasons) was less clear than in mice.

The chain employs TRBV6-5 and TRBJ2-1; 9 bases line up with TRBD1. Specimen: CD8+ T cells sorted from blood, collected at roughly week 30, from a patient treated with tofacitinib. This clonotype was obtained from a human donor with alopecia areata. CDR3 DNA sequence: TGTGCCAGCAGTCTTCGGGACAGGGTGAATGAGCAGTTCTTC. Protein sequence: CASSLRDRVNEQFF.